The 10 T cell receptor beta chains listed next were all sequenced from one sample in a study of cytomegalovirus exposure and HLA in healthy donors. Amplification used 60 Vbeta primers and 13 Jbeta primers. Data came from immunoSEQ multiplex PCR; TCRdb stores just in-frame clones and leaves some out. The sample holds hundreds of thousands of clones, approximately 90% seen once. The sample comprised PBMCs. The receptors stem from a woman aged 18-29 years in good health and CMV-seronegative.

The rearrangement links TRBV5-1 to TRBJ2-1; a possible D gene is TRBD2 (6 bases). Trimming stripped 2 bases from V and 10 bases from J, with 13 bases between. CDR1 is SGHRS and CDR2 is YFSETQ in the germline V gene. The CDR3 contains 13 residues. CDR3 residues: CASSFGLSGEQFF. The DNA of the CDR3 is TGCGCCAGCAGCTTCGGACTAAGTGGGGAGCAGTTCTTC.

The chain couples TRBV5-1 to TRBJ2-1; TRBD2 matches at 16 bases. CDR1 is SGHRS and CDR2 is YFSETQ in the germline V gene. Trimming at V came to 4 bases and at J to 8 bases, leaving 9 bases not matched to a gene. The CDR3 contains 17 residues. The chain's CDR3 is CASSRGTSGGASHEQFF. The CDR3, as DNA: TGCGCCAGCAGCAGAGGGACTAGCGGGGGGGCTTCCCATGAGCAGTTCTTC.

V and J are TRBV5-1 and TRBJ2-3; 8 bases line up with TRBD2. Germline trimming cut 0 bases from V and 6 bases from J; bases unmatched to any gene: 3. The CDR3 length is 14 residues. Germline lookup yields CDR1 SGHRS and CDR2 YFSETQ. The CDR3: CASSLARGGDTQYF. In DNA form, the CDR3 reads TGCGCCAGCAGCTTGGCCCGGGGGGGGGATACGCAGTATTTT. The variable domain in full, completed from reference TRBV5-1 and TRBJ2-3, reads KAGVTQTPRYLIKTRGQQVTLSCSPISGHRSVSWYQQTPGQGLQFLFEYFSETQRNKGNFPGRFSGRQFSNSRSEMNVSTLELGDSALYLCASSLARGGDTQYFGPGTRLTVL.

This chain connects TRBV5-8 to TRBJ1-1; no definite D call. CDR1 is SGHTS, CDR2 YDEGEE, per germline. The CDR3 is 15 amino acids. Trimming shortened V by 4 bases and J by 7 bases, and 20 bases separated the two germline ends. CDR3 region: CASSAYLTGYGEAFF. For the CDR3, the DNA is TGTGCCAGCAGCGCCTACCTGACGGGGTATGGTGAAGCTTTCTTT.

The J gene is TRBJ1-1, the V gene TRBV7-9; D is unresolved. There are 13 residues in the CDR3. The germline V gene has CDR1 SEHNR and CDR2 FQNEAQ (reference sequence). The V end lost 1 base, the J end lost 8 bases, and 11 bases lay between the germline ends. CDR3 nucleotide sequence: TGTGCCAGCAGCTTAGGGGTTCGGGGAGAAGCTTTCTTT. It encodes CASSLGVRGEAFF.

The chain has TRBV5-1 and TRBJ2-1, with TRBD2 matching over 11 bases. V dropped 2 bases and J dropped 8; count of bases not matched to a gene: 3. There are 14 residues in the CDR3. Germline loops: CDR1 SGHRS, CDR2 YFSETQ. The CDR3 loop reads CASSLTSGSYEQFF. The CDR3 DNA reads TGCGCCAGCAGCTTAACTAGCGGGAGTTATGAGCAGTTCTTC. Full variable domain (missing parts from reference TRBV5-1 and TRBJ2-1): KAGVTQTPRYLIKTRGQQVTLSCSPISGHRSVSWYQQTPGQGLQFLFEYFSETQRNKGNFPGRFSGRQFSNSRSEMNVSTLELGDSALYLCASSLTSGSYEQFFGPGTRLTVL.

The CDR3 coding sequence is TGCAGCGGATATAGCGGAAGTGAGACCCAGTACTTC. It is translated as CSGYSGSETQYF. The chain links TRBV29-1 to TRBJ2-5; D possibly corresponds to TRBD2 (6 bases). Germline CDR1 reads SQVTM; CDR2 reads ANQGSEA. V gave up 7 bases and J gave up 5 bases, with 14 bases separating them. The CDR3 loop spans 12 amino acids.

This rearrangement joins TRBV5-1 to TRBJ2-1, with D maybe TRBD1 (6 bases). Per the germline V gene, CDR1 is SGHRS and CDR2 is YFSETQ. CDR3 length: 16 amino acids. Trimming took 3 bases from V and 0 from J, leaving 13 bases between them. The CDR3 loop reads CASSSPGQYSYNEQFF. In DNA, the CDR3 is TGCGCCAGCAGCTCTCCCGGACAGTACTCCTACAATGAGCAGTTCTTC.

The V gene is TRBV6-6, the J gene TRBJ2-2, with 7 bases lining up with TRBD1. CDR3 length: 15 amino acids. Looked up from germline, CDR1 is MNHNY and CDR2 is SVGAGI (reference sequence). V dropped 8 bases and J dropped 0; count of bases not matched to a gene: 6. CDR3 region: CASYKDRTNTGELFF. The CDR3 DNA sequence: TGTGCCAGCTATAAGGACAGGACGAACACCGGGGAGCTGTTTTTT.

The gene calls are TRBV21-1 and TRBJ1-2; the table's TRBD1 call for D was not verified on the DNA. TRBV21-1 is a known pseudogene. The CDR3 is made up of 13 amino acids. In DNA, the CDR3 is TGTGCCAGCAGCAAAGTACAGAACTATGGCTACACCTTC. It translates to CASSKVQNYGYTF.